This T cell receptor beta chain was observed in a study of blood T cell repertoires in COVID-19. The overall study: COVID-19 samples from acute and convalescent phases originated in the United States, Italy and Spain. Nucleic acid was either cDNA or gDNA, and it came from T cells, B-cell-depleted T cells, or PBMCs.

The study assigned cohorts using participant-reported clinical history. Study processing details: Nucleated cell number was recorded as an estimate derived from reference gene primer amplification. The method was immunoSEQ multiplex PCR; TCRdb's version includes in-frame clones alone and lacks a portion of them. The V and J calls and clone size are taken from that table; D and trimming were inferred from the DNA. This table has roughly 250,000 clones, more than 70% appearing once. Unmatched junction bases numbered 9, after V lost 6 bases and J lost 3 bases. CDR1 is MNHEY, CDR2 SVGEGT, per germline. CDR3 size: 15 residues.

V is TRBV6-2 or TRBV6-3 and J is TRBJ1-1; 8 bases are a match to TRBD1. This sequence originates from a woman aged 40 to 49 with acute COVID-19. Sequenced sample: PBMCs or T cells enriched from blood (not recorded which). The CDR3 DNA sequence: TGTGCCAGCAGCGGGACAGGAACCCCCCACACTGAAGCTTTCTTT. Residues: CASSGTGTPHTEAFF.